The 5 T cell receptor beta chains below come from one sample, sequenced in a study of beta chain features in type 1 diabetes. General study results and limits: Shortening that was moderate but significant affected the TCRB CDR3s of Type 1 diabetes patients in all four CD4+ subsets.

For these TCRs, the target antigens are not known. Investigators reverse transcribed all isolated RNA, so they sequenced expressed TCRB transcripts. TCRdb's table, derived via immunoSEQ multiplex PCR, lists solely in-frame clones and lacks some. In the table there are a few hundred thousand clones, roughly an eighth of which are singletons. The sample consisted of naive CD4+ T cells from blood. The receptor set was obtained from a woman in her late teens or twenties with type 1 diabetes.

J is TRBJ2-7 and V is TRBV5-1; D might be TRBD1 (6 bases). CDR3 length equals 16 residues. CDR1 is SGHRS, CDR2 YFSETQ, per germline. Trimming removed 2 bases from V and 0 bases from J, with 15 bases in between. CDR3 sequence reads: CASSFTRTGPSYEQYF. Here the CDR3 DNA reads TGCGCCAGCAGCTTTACGAGAACAGGGCCCTCCTACGAGCAGTACTTC.

Only a few counts were recorded for this clone. V and J are TRBV19 and TRBJ2-3; 7 bases align to TRBD2. With 3 bases clipped from V and 2 bases from J, the junction kept 8 bases outside the gene matches. The germline gives CDR1 LNHDA, CDR2 SQIVND (reference sequence). This CDR3 contains 16 residues. The DNA of the CDR3 is TGTGCCAGTAGTATGGGCGGGAGCGCCTACACAGATACGCAGTATTTT. Its protein product is CASSMGGSAYTDTQYF.

V and J are TRBV30 and TRBJ1-2; D perhaps matches TRBD1 (5 bases). V was clipped by 3 bases and J by 3 bases, with 11 bases between them. The CDR3 has 13 residues. Germline values: CDR1 GTSNPN, CDR2 SVGIG (reference sequence). As DNA, the CDR3 is TGTGCCTGGAGGAACGACAGATACTATGGCTACACCTTC. It yields the protein CAWRNDRYYGYTF.

The chain uses TRBV18 and TRBJ2-5; D possibly corresponds to TRBD2 (5 bases). Per the germline V gene, CDR1 is KGHSH and CDR2 is LQKENI. V lost 3 bases to trimming and J lost 5 bases, with 13 bases between them. This CDR3 contains 14 residues. The DNA for the CDR3 is TGTGCCAGCTCACCTAGCGTTACGGGGGAGACCCAGTACTTC. This codes for CASSPSVTGETQYF.

This clone showed up just a few times. The chain joins TRBV6-5 to TRBJ2-7; tentatively, D is TRBD1 (6 bases). The CDR3 length is 12 residues. V lost 5 bases to trimming and J lost 6 bases, with 11 bases between them. The germline gives CDR1 MNHEY, CDR2 SVGAGI. The chain's CDR3 is CASSRHRVEQYF. CDR3 in DNA: TGTGCCAGCAGTCGTCACAGGGTCGAGCAGTACTTC.